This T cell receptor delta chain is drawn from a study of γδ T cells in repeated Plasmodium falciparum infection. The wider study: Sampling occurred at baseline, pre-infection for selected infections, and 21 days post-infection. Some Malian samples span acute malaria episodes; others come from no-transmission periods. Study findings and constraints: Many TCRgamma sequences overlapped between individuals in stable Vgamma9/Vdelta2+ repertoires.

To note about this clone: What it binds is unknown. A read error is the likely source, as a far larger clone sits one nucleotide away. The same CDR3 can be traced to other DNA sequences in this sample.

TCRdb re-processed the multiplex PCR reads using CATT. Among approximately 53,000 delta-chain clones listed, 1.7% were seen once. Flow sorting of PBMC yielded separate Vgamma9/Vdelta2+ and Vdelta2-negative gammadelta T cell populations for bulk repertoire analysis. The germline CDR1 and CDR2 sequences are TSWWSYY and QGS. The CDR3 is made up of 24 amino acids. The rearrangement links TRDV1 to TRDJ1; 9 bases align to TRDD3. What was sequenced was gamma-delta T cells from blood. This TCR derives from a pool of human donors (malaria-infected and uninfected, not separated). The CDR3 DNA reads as TGTGCCCTTGGGGAACTATATCATTCCTACTATACTGGGGGACGAGGGGGCCGGGCCGAAAAACTCATCTTT. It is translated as CALGELYHSYYTGGRGGRAEKLIF.